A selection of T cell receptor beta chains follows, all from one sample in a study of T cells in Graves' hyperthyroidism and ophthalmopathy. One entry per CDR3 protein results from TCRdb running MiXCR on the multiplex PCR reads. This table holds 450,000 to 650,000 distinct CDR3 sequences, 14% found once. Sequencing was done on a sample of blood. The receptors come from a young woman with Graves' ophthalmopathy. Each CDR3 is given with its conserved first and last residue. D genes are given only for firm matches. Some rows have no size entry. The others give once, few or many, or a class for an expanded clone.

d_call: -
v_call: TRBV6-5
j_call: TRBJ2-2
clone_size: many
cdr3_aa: CASSYSKITGELFF
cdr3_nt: TGTGCCAGCAGTTACTCGAAGATTACCGGGGAGCTGTTTTTT

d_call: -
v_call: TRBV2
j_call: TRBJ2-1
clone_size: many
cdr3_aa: CASTHEERDEQFF
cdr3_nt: TGTGCCAGCACCCATGAGGAGAGAGATGAGCAGTTCTTC

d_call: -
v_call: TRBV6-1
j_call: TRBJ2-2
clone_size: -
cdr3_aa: CASSFPRGTNTGELFF
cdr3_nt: TGTGCCAGCAGTTTCCCGCGCGGGACGAACACCGGGGAGCTGTTTTTT

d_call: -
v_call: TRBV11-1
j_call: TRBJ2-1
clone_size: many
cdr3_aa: CASSSDGIPYNEQFF
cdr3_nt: TGTGCCAGCAGCTCGGACGGAATCCCCTACAATGAGCAGTTCTTC

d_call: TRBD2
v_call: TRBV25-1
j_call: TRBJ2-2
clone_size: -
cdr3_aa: CASSEFPPTGAGGSTGELFF
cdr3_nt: TGTGCCAGCAGTGAATTCCCTCCCACGGGAGCGGGAGGATCGACCGGGGAGCTGTTTTTT

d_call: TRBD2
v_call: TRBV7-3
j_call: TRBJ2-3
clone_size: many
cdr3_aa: CASSYSSTSGTDTQYF
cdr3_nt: TGTGCCAGCAGCTATTCCTCGACTAGCGGCACAGATACGCAGTATTTT

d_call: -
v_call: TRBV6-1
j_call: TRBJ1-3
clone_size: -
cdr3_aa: CASRVLRPRSGNTIYF
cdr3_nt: TGTGCCAGCAGGGTCCTGAGGCCGCGCTCTGGAAACACCATATATTTT

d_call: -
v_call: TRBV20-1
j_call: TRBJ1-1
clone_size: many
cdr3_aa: CSARERGAEAFF
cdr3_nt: TGCAGTGCCCGGGAGAGAGGAGCTGAAGCTTTCTTT

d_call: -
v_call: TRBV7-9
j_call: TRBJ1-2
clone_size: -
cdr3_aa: CASSLGSASSSGYTF
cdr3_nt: TGTGCCAGCAGCTTAGGGTCCGCAAGCTCGAGTGGCTACACCTTC

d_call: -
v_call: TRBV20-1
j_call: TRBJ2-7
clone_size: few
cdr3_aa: CSAGTRASSYEQYF
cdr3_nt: TGCAGTGCTGGGACCAGAGCTAGCTCCTACGAGCAGTACTTC

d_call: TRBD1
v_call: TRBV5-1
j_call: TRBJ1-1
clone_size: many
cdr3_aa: CASQQGGDTEAFF
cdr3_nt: TGCGCCAGCCAACAGGGGGGTGACACTGAAGCTTTCTTT

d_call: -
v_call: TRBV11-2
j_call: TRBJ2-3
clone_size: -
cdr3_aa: CASSLGAGRRKWGTQYF
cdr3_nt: TGTGCCAGCAGCTTAGGGGCGGGACGAAGGAAATGGGGTACGCAGTATTTT

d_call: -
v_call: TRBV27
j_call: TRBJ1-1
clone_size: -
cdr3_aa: CASSFTGGLNTEAFF
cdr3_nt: TGTGCCAGCAGTTTCACAGGTGGCTTGAACACTGAAGCTTTCTTT

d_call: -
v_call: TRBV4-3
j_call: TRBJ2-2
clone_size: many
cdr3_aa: CASRATRFGGELFF
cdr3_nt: TGCGCCAGCAGAGCTACTAGATTCGGCGGGGAGCTGTTTTTT

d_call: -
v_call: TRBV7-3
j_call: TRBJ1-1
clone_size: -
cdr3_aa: CASRGGQNTEAFF
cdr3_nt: TGTGCCAGCAGAGGAGGACAGAACACTGAAGCTTTCTTT

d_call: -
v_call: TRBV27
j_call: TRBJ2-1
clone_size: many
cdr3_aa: CASSSGWGSYNEQFF
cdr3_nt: TGTGCCAGCAGTTCGGGGTGGGGCTCCTACAATGAGCAGTTCTTC

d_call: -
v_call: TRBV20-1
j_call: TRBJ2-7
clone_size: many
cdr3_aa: CSARIGSRYEQYF
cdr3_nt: TGCAGTGCTAGAATCGGGAGCAGATACGAGCAGTACTTC

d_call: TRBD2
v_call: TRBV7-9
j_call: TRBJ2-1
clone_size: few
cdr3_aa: CASSPRTSGAPGDEQFF
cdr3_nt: TGTGCCAGCAGCCCCCGGACTAGCGGGGCCCCTGGGGATGAGCAGTTCTTC

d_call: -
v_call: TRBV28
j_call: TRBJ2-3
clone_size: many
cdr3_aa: CASSFQRATSTDTQYF
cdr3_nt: TGTGCCAGCAGTTTCCAGCGGGCAACCAGTACAGATACGCAGTATTTT

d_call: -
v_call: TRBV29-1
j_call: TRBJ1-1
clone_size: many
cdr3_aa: CSVDDSGGRNTEAFF
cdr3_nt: TGCAGCGTTGATGACTCGGGAGGCCGAAACACTGAAGCTTTCTTT

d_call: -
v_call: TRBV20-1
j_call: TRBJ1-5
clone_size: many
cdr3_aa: CSARVYSNQPQHF
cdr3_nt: TGCAGTGCTAGGGTATATAGCAATCAGCCCCAGCATTTT

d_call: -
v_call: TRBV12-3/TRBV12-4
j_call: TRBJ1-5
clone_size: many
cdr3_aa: CASGSVLGWPQHF
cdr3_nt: TGTGCCAGCGGCTCCGTCCTGGGGTGGCCCCAGCATTTT